This paragraph reports one TCR beta chain. This clonotype was seen at least ten times. Its antigen target is currently unknown. No per-base quality is available; no much larger clone lies one base away. Counted from cysteine to phenylalanine, this CDR3 has 14 amino acids. The read is trimmed to its CDR3 DNA, 42 bases read in frame from base 1. Trimming takes 6 bases from V and 6 bases from J, and the germline ends sit 17 bases apart. For CDR1 and CDR2, the germline V gene lists SGHRS and YFSETQ. The sample belongs to a study of T cells after yellow fever vaccination (dated by TCRdb to between 2017 and 2020). As for the study more broadly: The SMART-Seq v4 Ultra Low Input RNA kit was used to prepare libraries from fractions with low cell numbers. Bulk TCR alpha and beta repertoires were sequenced longitudinally to track T-cell clones before and after primary and booster YFV17D yellow fever vaccination. Blood was collected at multiple timepoints before and after primary and secondary immunization, and bulk PBMC replicates and cell subsets were isolated. Two healthy male donors, one aged 18 to 29 and one aged 30 to 39 years, were included in the cohort. General findings and caveats noted by the study authors: Computational filtering was needed because FACS-sorted repertoires could contain abundant contaminating clonotypes from the bulk population. A small share of clonotypes occurred in both CD4 and CD8 compartments, likely arising from convergent recombination. Compared with the primary T-cell response, the secondary T-cell response was faster but weaker, reaching its peak on day 5 rather than on day 15. Because the study included only a couple of donors, the extent to which the findings can be generalized is limited. Most clones expanded after primary vaccination were re-detected after the booster (96% of CD4 and about 88% of CD8), suggesting broad memory maintenance.

The sequencing machine was an Illumina NovaSeq 6000. TCR cDNA was synthesized by 5'RACE template switching, through which a universal primer site and unique molecular identifiers were introduced. cDNA synthesis was primed from both the TCR alpha and TCR beta constant segments. Two PCR steps were used to amplify libraries, with sample barcodes and sequencing adapters being added in the second step. Sequencing of libraries was performed on Illumina HiSeq 2500 (2x100 bp) or NovaSeq (2x150 bp). Processing in the source paper ran as follows. Reads were demultiplexed and collapsed into UMI consensus sequences with MIGEC, and V(D)J alignment was performed with MiXCR. Vaccine-responding clonotypes were defined with edgeR using replicate PBMC samples, requiring FDR below 0.01 and a log2 fold change above 5 up to day 15. Each bulk clonotype was labeled CD4 or CD8 based on which sequenced repertoire, CD4 or CD8, contained the clonotype at higher abundance. TCRdb passed the public sequencing reads through fastp at Q25 and MiXCR, retaining productive beta sequences. Each record represents a unique CDR3 protein, reported with the most common genes and DNA among its rows. TCRdb's processing, not the authors' own work, is the source of the V and J calls. Counted in this sample were about 260,000 distinct CDR3 sequences; approximately 5.2% of them appeared once. The ten largest account for under 3.5% of the sample.

The treatment or condition label for this specimen denotes: live attenuated yellow fever vaccine strain. PBMCs were isolated from peripheral blood using a standard Ficoll-Paque protocol. Dynabeads CD4 and CD8 positive selection kits were used to isolate CD4 and CD8 T-cell fractions. TriZol was used to extract RNA from bulk PBMCs, from CD4 and CD8 fractions, and from dextramer-positive and dextramer-negative fractions. The specimen comprised CD4+ T cells sorted from PBMCs, sampled on the day of the yellow fever booster vaccination. The TCR originated in a young man who received the YFV17D yellow fever vaccine. The sequence joins TRBV5-1 to TRBJ2-3, with TRBD2 perhaps the D gene, on 6 matching bases. The DNA sequence is TGCGCCAGCAAGGGAGGATTTTTGTGGGATACGCAGTATTTT. This yields the protein CASKGGFLWDTQYF.